This T cell receptor beta chain was sequenced during a study of control samples from healthy donors and cancer patients. Only in-frame clones appear in the TCRdb table, and some are missing; sequencing was by immunoSEQ multiplex PCR. This table holds about 140,000 clones, less than 95% found once. The length of the CDR3 is 16 residues. V was clipped by 4 bases and J by 2 bases, with 17 bases between them. Looked up from germline, CDR1 is MGHRA and CDR2 is YSYEKL. The sequence came from a man aged 18 to 29 in good health. The sequenced sample was blood. The chain uses TRBV4-1 and TRBJ2-5; D is uncertain. The CDR3 reads CASSLALTSKQETQYF. The DNA of the CDR3 is TGCGCCAGCAGCCTTGCTCTGACATCTAAACAAGAGACCCAGTACTTC.